A selection of T cell receptor beta chains follows, all from one sample in a study of cytomegalovirus exposure and HLA in healthy donors. The assay was immunoSEQ multiplex PCR, and TCRdb's table has in-frame clones only and misses some. This table holds around 140,000 clones, roughly nine tenths found once. Sequencing was carried out using PBMCs. The receptor source for this set is a woman between 18 and 29 years old in good health and CMV-seronegative. Both conserved end residues are part of each CDR3. The D gene is left open where the match is weak. Only some rows state a clone size, as once, few, many or a class for expanded clones.

j_gene | abundance | d_gene | v_gene | CDR3aa | CDR3nt
TRBJ2-7 | NA | NA | TRBV19 | CASSWTGAYEQYF | TGTGCCAGTAGCTGGACGGGAGCCTACGAGCAGTACTTC
TRBJ1-2 | NA | TRBD1 | TRBV29-1 | CSVGDRGYGYTF | TGCAGCGTTGGTGACAGGGGTTATGGCTACACCTTC
TRBJ2-7 | once | TRBD1 | TRBV4-1 | CASSRGQGAKSYEQYF | TGCGCCAGCAGCCGGGGACAGGGGGCGAAAAGTTACGAGCAGTACTTC
TRBJ1-6 | NA | NA | TRBV2 | CASREGGSALHF | TGTGCCAGCAGGGAGGGTGGCAGCGCCCTCCACTTT
TRBJ1-4 | NA | NA | TRBV7-9 | CASSAQQGLGEKLFF | TGTGCCAGCAGCGCCCAACAGGGATTAGGGGAAAAACTGTTTTTT
TRBJ2-3 | NA | NA | TRBV18 | CASSPDLAVGDTQYF | TGTGCCAGCTCACCAGACCTAGCTGTTGGAGATACGCAGTATTTT
TRBJ1-2 | NA | TRBD1 | TRBV9 | CASSTKGEDRAGVDGYTF | TGTGCCAGCAGCACTAAAGGGGAGGACAGGGCTGGAGTAGATGGCTACACCTTC
TRBJ1-1 | NA | NA | TRBV11-2 | CASSLDTAGWAFF | TGTGCCAGCAGCTTAGATACGGCAGGGTGGGCTTTCTTT
TRBJ1-6 | NA | TRBD1 | TRBV6-1 | CASSGNSGTVYSPLHF | TGTGCCAGCAGTGGTAATTCCGGGACAGTTTATTCACCCCTCCACTTT
TRBJ1-1 | NA | NA | TRBV5-6 | CASSTQGYGTEAFF | TGTGCCAGCAGCACACAGGGTTATGGCACTGAAGCTTTCTTT
TRBJ1-6 | NA | TRBD1 | TRBV6-7 | CASPRQGRRTPLHF | TGTGCCAGCCCAAGACAGGGAAGGAGGACACCCCTCCACTTT
TRBJ2-7 | NA | TRBD1 | TRBV7-2 | CASGDRGSGEQYF | TGTGCCAGTGGTGACAGGGGGTCAGGGGAGCAGTACTTC
TRBJ1-4 | NA | NA | TRBV18 | CASSPPGSTNEKLFF | TGTGCCAGCTCACCACCGGGCTCTACTAATGAAAAACTGTTTTTT
TRBJ1-2 | NA | TRBD1 | TRBV7-9 | CASSTGTGLFFHYGYTF | TGTGCCAGCAGCACGGGGACAGGGTTATTTTTTCACTATGGCTACACCTTC
TRBJ1-4 | NA | TRBD1 | TRBV19 | CASSIDRGVEKLFF | TGTGCCAGTAGTATTGACAGGGGAGTTGAAAAACTGTTTTTT
TRBJ2-7 | NA | NA | TRBV4-2 | CASSLQTDVNYEQYF | TGTGCCAGCAGCCTCCAGACAGACGTAAACTACGAGCAGTACTTC
TRBJ1-5 | NA | NA | TRBV18 | CASSGRGNQPQHF | TGTGCCAGCTCTGGCAGGGGTAATCAGCCCCAGCATTTT
TRBJ1-1 | once | NA | TRBV4-1 | CASSQDWAVNTEAFF | TGCGCCAGCAGCCAAGATTGGGCCGTTAACACTGAAGCTTTCTTT
TRBJ2-5 | NA | TRBD2 | TRBV27 | CASSLSAGVQETQYF | TGTGCCAGCAGTTTATCGGCGGGGGTCCAAGAGACCCAGTACTTC
TRBJ1-2 | NA | NA | TRBV7-8 | CASSPGQTNYGYTF | TGTGCCAGCAGCCCCGGACAGACTAACTATGGCTACACCTTC
TRBJ1-5 | NA | NA | TRBV18 | CASSPPGGQPQHF | TGTGCCAGCTCACCCCCGGGGGGTCAGCCCCAGCATTTT
TRBJ2-3 | NA | NA | TRBV5-1 | CASATPRGNTDTQYF | TGCGCCAGCGCGACCCCTAGGGGGAACACAGATACGCAGTATTTT
TRBJ2-5 | NA | TRBD1 | TRBV5-6 | CASTPGQGETQYF | TGTGCCAGCACCCCGGGACAGGGAGAGACCCAGTACTTC
TRBJ2-2 | NA | NA | TRBV7-6 | CASSLGGFAGELFF | TGTGCCAGCAGCTTAGGAGGGTTTGCCGGGGAGCTGTTTTTT
TRBJ1-2 | once | NA | TRBV5-6 | CASSLGQLNYGYTF | TGTGCCAGCAGCTTGGGACAGCTTAACTATGGCTACACCTTC
TRBJ1-5 | NA | NA | TRBV19 | CASSISFFGNQPQHF | TGTGCCAGTAGTATCTCTTTTTTTGGCAATCAGCCCCAGCATTTT
TRBJ1-3 | NA | TRBD1 | TRBV5-5 | CASSIGTGRYGNTIYF | TGTGCCAGCAGCATAGGGACAGGGAGGTATGGAAACACCATATATTTT
TRBJ2-7 | NA | NA | TRBV6-1 | CASGDEARGVYEQYF | TGTGCCAGCGGCGACGAGGCGAGAGGTGTGTACGAGCAGTACTTC
TRBJ2-5 | NA | NA | TRBV29-1 | CSVETGGETQYF | TGCAGCGTTGAGACGGGCGGGGAGACCCAGTACTTC
TRBJ1-3 | NA | NA | TRBV29-1 | CSVQLGVQTGPGNTIYF | TGCAGCGTTCAGTTGGGGGTCCAAACAGGGCCTGGAAACACCATATATTTT
TRBJ1-1 | once | NA | TRBV6-6 | CASSYSGREAFF | TGTGCCAGCAGTTACTCCGGCAGGGAAGCTTTCTTT
TRBJ1-4 | NA | NA | TRBV5-1 | CASSTQVGREKLFF | TGCGCCAGCAGCACACAGGTCGGTCGTGAAAAACTGTTTTTT
TRBJ1-1 | NA | NA | TRBV5-1 | CASSWGGNTEAFF | TGCGCCAGCAGCTGGGGCGGGAACACTGAAGCTTTCTTT
TRBJ2-1 | NA | NA | TRBV27 | CASRRSIYNEQFF | TGTGCCAGCAGGCGGTCAATTTACAATGAGCAGTTCTTC
TRBJ1-5 | NA | TRBD1 | TRBV9 | CASSAHPTGEQPQHF | TGTGCCAGCAGCGCGCACCCGACAGGGGAGCAGCCCCAGCATTTT
TRBJ2-3 | NA | TRBD1 | TRBV2 | CASTQDGAGGTQYF | TGTGCCAGCACCCAGGACGGTGCAGGGGGTACGCAGTATTTT
TRBJ2-3 | NA | TRBD2 | TRBV7-6 | CASSLGLAGGGTDTQYF | TGTGCCAGCAGTTTGGGACTAGCGGGGGGGGGCACAGATACGCAGTATTTT
TRBJ1-2 | NA | TRBD1 | TRBV5-8 | CASSLRTGGSGGYTF | TGTGCCAGCAGCTTACGTACAGGGGGCAGCGGTGGCTACACCTTC
TRBJ1-5 | NA | NA | TRBV7-8 | CASSPLPDDPSGSSNQPQHF | TGTGCCAGCAGCCCGTTGCCCGACGACCCCTCGGGATCTAGCAATCAGCCCCAGCATTTT
TRBJ1-1 | NA | NA | TRBV29-1 | CSIQGVGTEAFF | TGCAGCATCCAGGGCGTGGGAACTGAAGCTTTCTTT
TRBJ1-5 | NA | TRBD1 | TRBV27 | CASSQTGGSNQPQHF | TGTGCCAGCAGTCAGACAGGGGGAAGCAATCAGCCCCAGCATTTT
TRBJ2-7 | NA | NA | TRBV11-3 | CASSSRGAGEQYF | TGTGCCAGCAGCTCAAGAGGCGCGGGTGAGCAGTACTTC
TRBJ2-7 | NA | NA | TRBV9 | CASSAPRGYEQYF | TGTGCCAGCAGCGCCCCTAGGGGGTACGAGCAGTACTTC
TRBJ1-2 | NA | NA | TRBV28 | CASSSTGPFSRGYTF | TGTGCCAGCAGTTCTACAGGGCCCTTTTCCAGGGGCTACACCTTC
TRBJ1-1 | NA | NA | TRBV29-1 | CSTDTEAFF | TGCAGCACAGACACTGAAGCTTTCTTT
TRBJ1-5 | NA | NA | TRBV5-1 | CASSPETGSNQPQHF | TGCGCCAGCAGCCCCGAGACGGGAAGCAATCAGCCCCAGCATTTT
TRBJ2-2 | NA | NA | TRBV19 | CASSMGGRTGELFF | TGTGCCAGTAGTATGGGAGGTCGGACCGGGGAGCTGTTTTTT
TRBJ2-7 | NA | NA | TRBV15 | CATSRDRATYEQYF | TGTGCCACCAGCAGAGATCGAGCTACCTACGAGCAGTACTTC
TRBJ1-5 | NA | TRBD1 | TRBV7-9 | CASSAGTGLSLPQHF | TGTGCCAGCAGCGCCGGGACAGGGTTATCTCTACCCCAGCATTTT
TRBJ1-1 | once | NA | TRBV6-5 | CASSYSGTYEAFF | TGTGCCAGCAGTTACTCCGGGACATATGAAGCTTTCTTT
TRBJ2-5 | NA | TRBD2 | TRBV5-4 | CASSLLAEYQETQYF | TGTGCCAGCAGCCTCCTAGCGGAGTACCAAGAGACCCAGTACTTC
TRBJ2-3 | NA | TRBD2 | TRBV4-1 | CASSQGLAGGTTDTQYF | TGCGCCAGCAGCCAGGGACTAGCGGGGGGAACCACAGATACGCAGTATTTT
TRBJ2-1 | once | TRBD2 | TRBV7-3 | CASSLAGTRDNEQFF | TGTGCCAGCAGCTTGGCCGGGACTAGGGACAATGAGCAGTTCTTC
TRBJ1-4 | NA | TRBD1 | TRBV6-1 | CASSARTGKYEKLFF | TGTGCCAGCAGTGCAAGGACAGGGAAATATGAAAAACTGTTTTTT
TRBJ1-3 | NA | TRBD1 | TRBV9 | CASSFPRDRIRGPGNTIYF | TGTGCCAGCAGCTTTCCCCGGGACCGCATCAGGGGGCCCGGAAACACCATATATTTT
TRBJ2-7 | NA | TRBD2 | TRBV11-2 | CASSLDGLAGVYEQYF | TGTGCCAGCAGCTTAGACGGCCTAGCGGGGGTGTACGAGCAGTACTTC
TRBJ1-6 | NA | NA | TRBV6-5 | CASSVRRAPNSPLHF | TGTGCCAGCAGTGTCCGGCGGGCCCCAAATTCACCCCTCCACTTT